These 13 T cell receptor beta chains originate from one sample sequenced in a study of blood T cell repertoires in COVID-19. Method: immunoSEQ multiplex PCR; TCRdb's copy keeps in-frame clones and lacks some. The sample lists 150,000 to 200,000 clones; approximately 91% were seen once. The sequenced sample consisted of PBMCs or T cells enriched from blood (not recorded which). The receptors here all came from a woman aged 18-30 years who had recovered from COVID-19.

This rearrangement joins TRBV15 to TRBJ2-2, with TRBD1 matching 7 bases. V gave up 1 base and J gave up 4 bases; unmatched junction bases: 9. Germline V gene sequence: CDR1 LNHNV, CDR2 YYDKDF (reference sequence). The CDR3 totals 17 residues. DNA for the CDR3: TGTGCCACCAGCAGAGGTGGGGGACAGACTCTCACCGGGGAGCTGTTTTTT. Its translation: CATSRGGGQTLTGELFF. The full variable domain, completed using reference TRBV15 and TRBJ2-2, is DAMVIQNPRYQVTQFGKPVTLSCSQTLNHNVMYWYQQKSSQAPKLLFHYYDKDFNNEADTPDNFQSRRPNTSFCFLDIRSPGLGDTAMYLCATSRGGGQTLTGELFFGEGSRLTVL.

The J gene is TRBJ2-7, the V gene TRBV9; D perhaps matches TRBD1 (5 bases). The CDR3 extends over 15 amino acids. The germline CDR1 and CDR2 sequences are SGDLS and YYNGEE. Trimming stripped 0 bases from V and 1 base from J, with 11 bases between. In DNA, the CDR3 is TGTGCCAGCAGCGTAGGTGACAGCCTTTCCTACGAGCAGTACTTC. Encoded protein: CASSVGDSLSYEQYF.

V and J are TRBV27 and TRBJ2-1; the match to TRBD2 covers 10 bases. With V trimmed by 6 bases and J by 8 bases, 10 bases remained unmatched. This CDR3 region has 15 residues. From germline, CDR1 is MNHEY and CDR2 SMNVEV (reference sequence). CDR3 sequence: CASSRSGRRGDEQFF. The CDR3 DNA sequence: TGTGCCAGCAGCCGTAGCGGGAGGAGGGGCGATGAGCAGTTCTTC.

This clone was recorded only once. The CDR3 here is CASSSTSGMGADTQYF. The CDR3 coding sequence is TGTGCCAGCAGCTCAACTAGCGGCATGGGGGCAGATACGCAGTATTTT. The rearrangement joins TRBV11-3 to TRBJ2-3, with 8 bases that match TRBD2. The J segment lost 4 bases and the V segment lost 4 bases, leaving 10 bases of the junction unmatched. In germline, CDR1 is SGHNT, CDR2 YENEEA. The CDR3 length is 16 residues.

The genes are TRBV6-5 and TRBJ1-2; 8 bases align to TRBD1. Germline values: CDR1 MNHEY, CDR2 SVGAGI. The trim removed 6 bases at V and 7 bases at J, leaving 4 bases unmatched. The CDR3 spans 12 residues. The CDR3 protein is CASRQGAGGYTF. CDR3 sequence (DNA): TGTGCCAGCAGGCAGGGGGCTGGTGGCTACACCTTC.

V and J are TRBV28 and TRBJ1-1; the D gene is possibly TRBD1 (6 bases). Germline CDR1 and CDR2: MDHEN and SYDVKM. The V end lost 1 base, the J end lost 0 bases, and 15 bases lay between the germline ends. CDR3 size: 17 residues. The CDR3 coding sequence is TGTGCCAGCAGTTTATTTGGGATTAGGGGGATGAACACTGAAGCTTTCTTT. It encodes CASSLFGIRGMNTEAFF.

The gene calls are TRBV19 and TRBJ2-1; 9 positions match TRBD2. V shed 3 bases, J shed 10 bases, and the junction held 13 bases outside the gene matches. This CDR3 is built from 16 residues. Per the germline V gene, CDR1 is LNHDA and CDR2 is SQIVND (reference sequence). In nucleotides, the CDR3 is TGTGCCAGTAGTATGGCGGGAGGGCATAGATCAGGGGAGCAGTTCTTC. It yields the protein CASSMAGGHRSGEQFF. The full variable domain, its missing parts supplied by reference TRBV19 and TRBJ2-1, is DGGITQSPKYLFRKEGQNVTLSCEQNLNHDAMYWYRQDPGQGLRLIYYSQIVNDFQKGDIAEGYSVSREKKESFPLTVTSAQKNPTAFYLCASSMAGGHRSGEQFFGPGTRLTVL.

This clone has just one count. This chain joins TRBV7-9 and TRBJ2-7; D is possibly TRBD1 (6 bases). This CDR3 has 14 amino acids. Trimming took off 2 bases at V and 3 bases at J, with 11 bases between the two ends. Looked up from germline, CDR1 is SEHNR and CDR2 is FQNEAQ (reference sequence). The CDR3 reads CASSLSWGLYEQYF. For the CDR3, the DNA is TGTGCCAGCAGCTTATCCTGGGGGCTCTACGAGCAGTACTTC.

The chain carries TRBV2 and TRBJ2-7, with D perhaps matching TRBD1 (5 bases). With 4 bases removed from V and 3 bases from J, the gap between germline ends came to 13 bases. CDR1 SNHLY and CDR2 FYNNEI come from the germline V gene. CDR3 size: 14 residues. The CDR3 coding sequence is TGTGCCAGCAGTGTAAGACAGCCCCACTACGAGCAGTACTTC. Amino acids: CASSVRQPHYEQYF.

The chain recombines TRBV7-2 with TRBJ2-3; D is unresolved. The V gene's germline CDR1 is SGHTA and CDR2 FQGNSA. Deletions cut 6 bases from V and 2 bases from J, with 9 bases between. CDR3 length: 13 amino acids. The DNA for the CDR3 is TGTGCCAGCAGGCGTACCCTCACAGATACGCAGTATTTT. Protein sequence: CASRRTLTDTQYF.

V gene TRBV6-1 combines with J gene TRBJ2-5, with 8 bases lining up with TRBD2. Trimming removed 2 bases from V and 7 bases from J; junction bases left unmatched: 9. Germline lookup yields CDR1 MNHNS and CDR2 SASEGT. The CDR3 is 15 residues long. Written as DNA, the CDR3 is TGTGCCAGCAGTGAAAGAGCGGGAGAGGGCAGGACCCAGTACTTC. Protein sequence: CASSERAGEGRTQYF.

This chain uses TRBV29-1 with TRBJ2-6; D call uncertain. V gave up 4 bases and J gave up 1 base, with 5 bases separating them. The germline CDR1 and CDR2 sequences are SQVTM and ANQGSEA. This CDR3 comprises 13 residues. CDR3 sequence: CSVAGSGANVLTF. CDR3 nucleotides: TGCAGCGTTGCCGGGTCTGGGGCCAACGTCCTGACTTTC.

V usage is TRBV20-1 and J usage is TRBJ2-7; 9 bases line up with TRBD2. The J segment lost 4 bases and the V segment lost 3 bases, leaving 4 bases of the junction unmatched. CDR1 is DFQATT and CDR2 is SNEGSKA in the germline V gene (reference sequence). The CDR3 length is 13 residues. CDR3 DNA sequence: TGCAGTGCTAGTAGCGGGAGTGCTTACGAGCAGTACTTC. Its translation: CSASSGSAYEQYF.